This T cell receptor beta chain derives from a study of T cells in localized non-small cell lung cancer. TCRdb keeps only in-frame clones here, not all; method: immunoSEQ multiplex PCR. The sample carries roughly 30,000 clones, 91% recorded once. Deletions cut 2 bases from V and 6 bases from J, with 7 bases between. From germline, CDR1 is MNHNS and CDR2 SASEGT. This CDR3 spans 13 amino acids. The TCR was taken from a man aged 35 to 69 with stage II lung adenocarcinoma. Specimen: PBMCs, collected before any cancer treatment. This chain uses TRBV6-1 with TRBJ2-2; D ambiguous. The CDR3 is CASSELASGELFF. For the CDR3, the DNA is TGTGCCAGCAGTGAATTGGCATCCGGGGAGCTGTTTTTT.